Below, 27 T cell receptor beta chains from the same sample are listed, as sequenced in a study of PD-1 blockade in classical Hodgkin lymphoma. Repertoires were generated with immunoSEQ multiplex PCR, while TCRdb's copy carries only in-frame clones and drops some. This repertoire shows roughly 48,000 clones, about 89% found once; its top ten account for around 6.5%. The sample's time point: cycle 4 day 1 (C4D1), after less than seven weeks of nivolumab. After autologous stem cell transplantation all patients relapsed, and prior brentuximab vedotin exposure differed between cohorts. The sample here was peripheral blood mononuclear cells (PBMCs), taken before the fourth cycle of nivolumab. All receptors derive from a human donor with classical Hodgkin lymphoma.

The DNA of the CDR3 is TGTGCCAGCAGCTTAGTCGTCAGCACCTACGAGCAGTACTTC. The encoded protein is CASSLVVSTYEQYF. V and J are TRBV11-2 and TRBJ2-7; D gene uncertain. Trimming took 1 base from V and 2 from J, leaving 9 bases between them. Germline V gene data show CDR1 as SGHAT and CDR2 as FQNNGV. The CDR3 is 14 residues long.

The sample holds a few counts of this clone. The chain carries TRBV27 and TRBJ2-1; D might be TRBD2 (6 bases). CDR3 size: 15 residues. V was pared by 0 bases and J by 4 bases, with 10 bases between. The germline gives CDR1 MNHEY, CDR2 SMNVEV (reference sequence). CDR3 sequence: CASSLSIRGYNEQFF. In DNA form, the CDR3 reads TGTGCCAGCAGTTTATCGATCCGGGGGTACAATGAGCAGTTCTTC.

The chain carries TRBV4-2 and TRBJ2-2, with D tentatively TRBD1 (5 bases). The V end was cut by 0 bases, the J end by 3 bases, with 26 bases between. Looked up from germline, CDR1 is LGHNA and CDR2 is YNFKEQ. CDR3 length: 21 residues. CDR3 loop: CASSQDYRRAHFRIDTGELFF. CDR3 nucleotide sequence: TGTGCCAGCAGCCAAGATTATCGCAGGGCCCATTTTCGAATCGACACCGGGGAGCTGTTTTTT.

This clone was detected only once. J is TRBJ2-5 and V is TRBV9; D is unclear. CDR1 SGDLS and CDR2 YYNGEE come from the germline V gene. CDR3 length: 14 amino acids. V was shortened by 4 bases and J by 3 bases, with 13 bases between the two germline ends. The CDR3 loop reads CASSPWASEETQYF. CDR3 nucleotides: TGTGCCAGCAGCCCCTGGGCCTCAGAAGAGACCCAGTACTTC.

The CDR3 nucleotides read TGTGCCAGCAGTGGCCTGGGACAGGGAGGTGCAGATACGCAGTATTTT. This translates into CASSGLGQGGADTQYF. The V and J genes are TRBV6-1 and TRBJ2-3; the match to TRBD1 covers 9 bases. The CDR3 covers 16 residues. V lost 4 bases, J lost 4 bases, and 9 bases stayed unmatched. Germline-derived CDR1 and CDR2 are MNHNS and SASEGT.

V is TRBV10-3 and J is TRBJ2-2; 7 positions match TRBD1. CDR3 length: 14 amino acids. Germline V gives CDR1 ENHRY, CDR2 SYGVKD. Unmatched junction bases numbered 10, after V lost 6 bases and J lost 9 bases. The CDR3 region is CAISPGQVGRELFF. The CDR3 DNA is TGTGCCATCAGCCCCGGACAGGTTGGCCGGGAGCTGTTTTTT.

The chain couples TRBV10-3 to TRBJ2-5; D is undetermined. Trimming shortened V by 4 bases and J by 1 base, and 10 bases separated the two germline ends. Looked up from germline, CDR1 is ENHRY and CDR2 is SYGVKD. This CDR3 has 14 residues. CDR3 in amino acids: CAISGVGVQETQYF. DNA of the CDR3: TGTGCCATCAGTGGGGTTGGGGTCCAAGAGACCCAGTACTTC.

The V and J genes are TRBV29-1 and TRBJ1-2; TRBD1 might be the D (6 bases). V dropped 7 bases and J dropped 2 bases, with 17 bases sitting between them. This CDR3 comprises 14 residues. Per the germline V gene, CDR1 is SQVTM and CDR2 is ANQGSEA. CDR3 nucleotides: TGCAGCGGGGGCGGCCAGGGGCAGAACTATGGCTACACCTTC. Translated, it gives CSGGGQGQNYGYTF.

The chain couples TRBV7-2 to TRBJ2-3; TRBD2 matches at 10 bases. The length of the CDR3 is 12 residues. The germline V gene encodes CDR1 SGHTA and CDR2 FQGNSA. V was clipped by 5 bases and J by 13 bases; unmatched bases: 6. CDR3 sequence (DNA): TGTGCCAGCAGCCGTAGCGGGGGGAGGGAGTATTTT. Residues: CASSRSGGREYF.

The genes are TRBV7-2 and TRBJ1-2; the D gene is possibly TRBD1 (6 bases). Trimming removed 4 bases from V and 6 bases from J, with 21 bases in between. The CDR3 is 16 amino acids. CDR1 is SGHTA, CDR2 FQGNSA, per germline. CDR3 amino acids: CASSSHQWDTYNGYTF. CDR3 coding DNA: TGTGCCAGCAGCTCACACCAGTGGGACACCTATAATGGCTACACCTTC.

The chain joins TRBV6-1 to TRBJ2-7; TRBD2 is a possible D gene (6 bases). The V end was cut by 5 bases, the J end by 3 bases, with 11 bases between. The CDR3 is 13 amino acids. CDR1 is MNHNS, CDR2 SASEGT, per germline. The CDR3 loop reads CASSKGGNYEQYF. DNA for the CDR3: TGTGCCAGCAGTAAGGGCGGGAACTACGAGCAGTACTTC.

The genes are TRBV14 and TRBJ2-1; D not resolved. CDR1 and CDR2 (germline): SGHDN, FVKESK. This CDR3 region has 17 residues. V gave up 2 bases and J gave up 6 bases, with 20 bases separating them. CDR3 region: CASSQKVGVLTGNEQFF. The CDR3, as DNA: TGTGCCAGCAGCCAAAAGGTTGGGGTCCTTACTGGCAATGAGCAGTTCTTC.

The J gene is TRBJ2-3, the V gene TRBV19, with 8 positions matching TRBD2. Germline lookup yields CDR1 LNHDA and CDR2 SQIVND (reference sequence). CDR3 length: 15 amino acids. V shed 5 bases and J 2 bases; nucleotides not matched to a gene: 6. CDR3 sequence (DNA): TGTGCCAGTAGTCTGAGGACTAGCCCCACAGATACGCAGTATTTT. Translated, it gives CASSLRTSPTDTQYF.

This clone has a handful of counts. This rearrangement joins TRBV7-3 to TRBJ2-7; 10 nucleotides align to TRBD1. The CDR3 runs to 13 residues. Looked up from germline, CDR1 is SGHTA and CDR2 is FQGTGA. Trimming at V came to 5 bases and at J to 6 bases, leaving 4 bases not matched to a gene. CDR3 residues: CASSKDRGSEQYF. Written as DNA, the CDR3 is TGTGCCAGCAGCAAGGACAGGGGGAGCGAGCAGTACTTC.

The V call is TRBV6-6, the J call TRBJ2-1; D gene ambiguous. The CDR3 spans 12 residues. Looked up from germline, CDR1 is MNHNY and CDR2 is SVGAGI (reference sequence). V was pared by 5 bases and J by 9 bases, with 11 bases between. CDR3 nucleotide sequence: TGTGCCAGCAGTACCCCCGCCGGTGAGCAGTTCTTC. Its translation is CASSTPAGEQFF.

J is TRBJ2-2 and V is TRBV5-1, with 8 bases that match TRBD1. V lost 1 base, J lost 4 bases, and 6 bases stayed unmatched. The V gene's germline CDR1 is SGHRS and CDR2 YFSETQ. The CDR3 has 16 amino acids. The CDR3 region has the DNA TGCGCCAGCAGCTTGACCCAGGGGGCGTCCACCGGGGAGCTGTTTTTT. Translating it yields CASSLTQGASTGELFF. Combining the CDR3 with reference TRBV5-1 and TRBJ2-2 gives the whole variable domain KAGVTQTPRYLIKTRGQQVTLSCSPISGHRSVSWYQQTPGQGLQFLFEYFSETQRNKGNFPGRFSGRQFSNSRSEMNVSTLELGDSALYLCASSLTQGASTGELFFGEGSRLTVL.

This clone was detected a few times. The rearrangement links TRBV28 to TRBJ2-5; tentatively, D is TRBD2 (5 bases). Looked up from germline, CDR1 is MDHEN and CDR2 is SYDVKM. This CDR3 region has 15 residues. Trimming stripped 3 bases from V and 4 bases from J, with 15 bases between. The CDR3 reads CASSLNRGLVETQYF. For the CDR3, the DNA is TGTGCCAGCAGTTTGAACCGGGGATTGGTAGAGACCCAGTACTTC.

The chain couples TRBV19 to TRBJ1-5, with D unresolved. CDR3 size: 14 residues. CDR1 and CDR2 (germline): LNHDA, SQIVND (reference sequence). V was pared by 5 bases and J by 6 bases, with 14 bases between. CDR3: CASSVVGNSQPQHF. The CDR3 DNA reads TGTGCCAGTAGTGTCGTGGGGAACAGTCAGCCCCAGCATTTT.

V and J are TRBV6-6 and TRBJ1-4, with D possibly being TRBD1 (5 bases). This CDR3 comprises 11 residues. The germline V gene has CDR1 MNHNY and CDR2 SVGAGI (reference sequence). Trimming pared 6 bases from V and 15 bases from J, leaving 14 bases between. As DNA, the CDR3 is TGTGCCAGCAGAACAGGCTTTGGAATGTTTTTT. Its translation: CASRTGFGMFF.

This rearrangement joins TRBV2 to TRBJ2-4; weak D call: TRBD2 (6 bases). This CDR3 contains 17 residues. The V and J ends lost 7 bases and 0 bases respectively, with 19 bases between them. CDR1 is SNHLY, CDR2 FYNNEI, per germline. The CDR3: CASTEGRTILAKNIQYF. The DNA of the CDR3 is TGTGCCAGCACCGAGGGGCGGACTATCCTAGCCAAAAACATTCAGTACTTC. The whole variable domain, remainder taken from reference TRBV2 and TRBJ2-4, is EPEVTQTPSHQVTQMGQEVILRCVPISNHLYFYWYRQILGQKVEFLVSFYNNEISEKSEIFDDQFSVERPDGSNFTLKIRSTKLEDSAMYFCASTEGRTILAKNIQYFGAGTRLSVL.

This chain connects TRBV4-3 to TRBJ1-2, with D tentatively TRBD1 (6 bases). This CDR3 comprises 15 residues. The ends were cut back, 0 bases at V and 7 bases at J, with 15 bases in the middle. Looked up from germline, CDR1 is LGHNA and CDR2 is YSLEER. The CDR3 reads CASSQDGSGVLGYTF. The DNA of the CDR3 is TGCGCCAGCAGCCAAGATGGGTCAGGGGTTCTTGGCTACACCTTC.

This clone came up once. V gene TRBV11-3 combines with J gene TRBJ2-1; D unclear. Trimming removed 6 bases at V and 7 bases at J, with 10 bases between. The CDR3 is 12 residues long. Germline CDR1 reads SGHNT; CDR2 reads YENEEA. The CDR3: CASSSSLNEQFF. CDR3 sequence (DNA): TGTGCCAGCAGTTCCAGTCTTAATGAGCAGTTCTTC.

This chain connects TRBV5-5 to TRBJ2-5; 10 nucleotides agree with TRBD1. J gave up 5 bases and V 1 base, and 8 bases lay outside the gene matches. The germline CDR1 and CDR2 sequences are SGHKS and YYEKEE (reference sequence). This CDR3 spans 16 amino acids. The CDR3 region has the DNA TGTGCCAGCAGCTTGTGGGGACAGGGGACGGGGGAGACCCAGTACTTC. Its translation: CASSLWGQGTGETQYF.

The chain combines TRBV5-1 with TRBJ1-6; D is possibly TRBD1 (6 bases). Per the germline V gene, CDR1 is SGHRS and CDR2 is YFSETQ. V dropped 2 bases and J dropped 9 bases, with 12 bases sitting between them. This CDR3 region has 14 residues. The CDR3 nucleotides read TGCGCCAGCAGCTTCGGCGGGGGCGGTTCACCCCTCCACTTT. Translated: CASSFGGGGSPLHF.

The genes are TRBV19 and TRBJ1-1, with TRBD1 matching over 7 bases. CDR1 is LNHDA, CDR2 SQIVND, per germline (reference sequence). The CDR3 consists of 15 residues. The V segment lost 5 bases and the J segment 4 bases; nucleotides outside the gene matches: 10. The chain's CDR3 is CASSEPTGRVTEAFF. The DNA of the CDR3 is TGTGCCAGTAGTGAGCCGACAGGGAGGGTCACTGAAGCTTTCTTT.

A few counts support this clone. This chain links TRBV19 with TRBJ2-7; 14 nucleotides agree with TRBD2. This CDR3 region has 16 residues. Per germline, CDR1 LNHDA and CDR2 SQIVND (reference sequence). V lost 5 bases to trimming and J lost 7 bases; unmatched junction nucleotides: 10. Here the CDR3 reads CASSPRLAGGPGEQYF. The CDR3 nucleotides are TGTGCCAGTAGTCCGCGACTAGCGGGAGGGCCTGGGGAGCAGTACTTC.

The V call is TRBV7-3, the J call TRBJ1-2, with a weak D call TRBD1 (5 bases). V shed 5 bases and J shed 7 bases, with 17 bases lying between them. The CDR3 contains 14 residues. Per the germline V gene, CDR1 is SGHTA and CDR2 is FQGTGA. This chain's CDR3 is CASSPDRGERGYTF. DNA for the CDR3: TGTGCCAGCAGCCCGGATAGGGGCGAACGTGGCTACACCTTC.